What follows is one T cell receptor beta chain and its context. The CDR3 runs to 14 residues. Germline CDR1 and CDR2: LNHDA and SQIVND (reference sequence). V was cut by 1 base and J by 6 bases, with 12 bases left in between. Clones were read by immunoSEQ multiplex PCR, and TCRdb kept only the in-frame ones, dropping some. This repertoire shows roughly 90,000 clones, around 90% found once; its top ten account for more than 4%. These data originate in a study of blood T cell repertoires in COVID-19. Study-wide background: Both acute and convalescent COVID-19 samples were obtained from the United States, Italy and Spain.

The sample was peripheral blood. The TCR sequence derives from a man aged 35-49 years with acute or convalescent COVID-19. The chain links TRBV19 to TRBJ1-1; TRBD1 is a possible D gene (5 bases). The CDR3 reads CASSIAREFAEAFF. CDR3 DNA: TGTGCCAGTAGTATAGCCAGGGAATTCGCTGAAGCTTTCTTT.